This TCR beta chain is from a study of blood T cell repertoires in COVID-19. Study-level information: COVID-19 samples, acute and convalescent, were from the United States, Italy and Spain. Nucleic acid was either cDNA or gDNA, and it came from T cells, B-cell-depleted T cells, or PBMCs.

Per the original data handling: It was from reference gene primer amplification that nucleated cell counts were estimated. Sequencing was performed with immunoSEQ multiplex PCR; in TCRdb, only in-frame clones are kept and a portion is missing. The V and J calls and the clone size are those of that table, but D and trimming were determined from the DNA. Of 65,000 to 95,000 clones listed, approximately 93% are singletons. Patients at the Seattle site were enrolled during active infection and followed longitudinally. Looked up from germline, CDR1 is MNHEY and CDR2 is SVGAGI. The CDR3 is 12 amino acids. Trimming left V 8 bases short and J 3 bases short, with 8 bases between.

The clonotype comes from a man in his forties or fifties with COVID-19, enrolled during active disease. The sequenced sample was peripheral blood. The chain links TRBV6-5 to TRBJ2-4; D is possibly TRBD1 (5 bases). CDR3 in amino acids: CASGQVKNIQYF. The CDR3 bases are TGTGCCAGCGGACAAGTCAAAAACATTCAGTACTTC.